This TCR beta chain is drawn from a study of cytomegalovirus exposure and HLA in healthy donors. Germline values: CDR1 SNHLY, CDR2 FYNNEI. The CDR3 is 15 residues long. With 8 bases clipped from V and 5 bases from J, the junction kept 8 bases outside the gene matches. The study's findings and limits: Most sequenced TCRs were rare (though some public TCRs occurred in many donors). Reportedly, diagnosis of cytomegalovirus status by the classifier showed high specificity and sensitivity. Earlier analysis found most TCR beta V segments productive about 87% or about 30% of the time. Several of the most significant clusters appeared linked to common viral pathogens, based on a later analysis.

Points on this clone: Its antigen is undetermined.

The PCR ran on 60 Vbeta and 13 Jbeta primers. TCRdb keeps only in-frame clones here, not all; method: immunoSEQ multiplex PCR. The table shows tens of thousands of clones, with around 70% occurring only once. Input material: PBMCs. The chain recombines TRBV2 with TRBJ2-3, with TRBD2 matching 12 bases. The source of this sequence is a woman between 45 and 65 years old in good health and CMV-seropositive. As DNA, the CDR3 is TGTGCCAGCCTTGGGACTAGCGGGCGCTTAGATACGCAGTATTTT. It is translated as CASLGTSGRLDTQYF.